Shown below are 2 T cell receptor beta chains from a single sample sequenced in a study of cytomegalovirus exposure and HLA in healthy donors. This PCR relied on a set of 60 Vbeta primers and 13 Jbeta primers. Generated by immunoSEQ multiplex PCR, the TCRdb table keeps only in-frame clones and is missing some. The repertoire holds 89,000 or so clones, 80% to 90% seen once, with 5.5% to 6.5% in the top ten. The specimen was PBMCs. The receptors originated from a young woman in good health and CMV-seropositive.

This chain uses TRBV2 with TRBJ1-2, with a weak D call TRBD1 (6 bases). V lost 7 bases and J lost 3, with 9 bases in between. Germline V lookup: CDR1 SNHLY, CDR2 FYNNEI. The CDR3 runs 12 residues. As DNA, the CDR3 is TGTGCCAGCAAGGACAGCTACTATGGCTACACCTTC. Translating it yields CASKDSYYGYTF.

This rearrangement joins TRBV2 to TRBJ2-2; 9 positions agree with TRBD2. CDR3 length equals 20 residues. J gave up 2 bases and V 0 bases, and 13 bases lay outside the gene matches. CDR1 SNHLY and CDR2 FYNNEI come from the germline V gene. As DNA, the CDR3 is TGTGCCAGCAGTGAAGCACCCTTTGCCATAGCGGGAGATAACACCGGGGAGCTGTTTTTT. Its protein is CASSEAPFAIAGDNTGELFF.